The 27 T cell receptor beta chains listed next were all sequenced from one sample in a study of identifying expanded T cells in peripheral blood. TCRdb's table, derived via immunoSEQ multiplex PCR, lists solely in-frame clones and lacks some. The sample has about 94,000 clones; 88% are singletons. The sample taken for sequencing was blood. The receptors here all came from a person aged 18 to 70 in good health.

This chain connects TRBV5-1 to TRBJ1-1; D possibly corresponds to TRBD1 (5 bases). The CDR3 has 14 amino acids. V was pared by 5 bases and J by 1 base, with 12 bases between. Germline V lookup: CDR1 SGHRS, CDR2 YFSETQ. The CDR3 nucleotides read TGCGCCAGCAGGGTTGGGGGAACGAACACTGAAGCTTTCTTT. Translation: CASRVGGTNTEAFF.

The rearrangement uses TRBV25-1 and TRBJ1-2; tentative D call: TRBD1 (5 bases). Germline V CDR1 and CDR2: MGHDK, SYGVNS. CDR3 length: 13 amino acids. V lost 6 bases, J lost 1 base, and 9 bases lay in between. DNA of the CDR3: TGTGCCAGCAGCAGGGACCTTAACTATGGCTACACCTTC. As protein: CASSRDLNYGYTF.

This chain connects TRBV7-6 to TRBJ2-1, with TRBD2 matching 8 bases. After removal of 6 bases from V and 9 bases from J, the junction contained 10 bases not matched to a gene. Per germline, CDR1 SGHVS and CDR2 FNYEAQ. The CDR3 has 14 residues. In DNA form, the CDR3 reads TGTGCCAGCAGTCACCGGGGGGGCCCAGGTGAGCAGTTCTTC. Amino acids: CASSHRGGPGEQFF.

There are a few counts of this clone. V usage is TRBV9 and J usage is TRBJ2-3; D is unclear. The CDR3 totals 14 residues. Germline CDR1 is SGDLS and CDR2 is YYNGEE. The germline V and J ends were trimmed by 0 bases and 2 bases, with 7 bases remaining between them. The CDR3 sequence is CASSVAGNTDTQYF. The CDR3 DNA sequence: TGTGCCAGCAGCGTAGCCGGTAACACAGATACGCAGTATTTT.

V gene TRBV7-9 combines with J gene TRBJ2-7; D not certain. CDR1 and CDR2 from the germline V gene are SEHNR and FQNEAQ (reference sequence). The CDR3 extends over 13 amino acids. V was shortened by 5 bases and J by 4 bases, with 12 bases between the two germline ends. The CDR3 here is CASSLNTRYEQYF. CDR3 sequence (DNA): TGTGCCAGCAGCCTCAACACCCGTTACGAGCAGTACTTC.

The rearrangement uses TRBV13 and TRBJ2-5; D unclear. The germline V and J ends were trimmed by 0 bases and 5 bases, with 13 bases remaining between them. CDR3 length: 15 residues. Germline CDR1 and CDR2: PRHDT and FYEKMQ (reference sequence). CDR3: CASSLGRSGEETQYF. In DNA form, the CDR3 reads TGTGCCAGCAGCTTAGGTAGATCGGGCGAGGAGACCCAGTACTTC.

This chain joins TRBV7-9 and TRBJ2-4; D is tentatively TRBD1 or TRBD2 (6 bases each). Germline V gives CDR1 SEHNR, CDR2 FQNEAQ (reference sequence). V was trimmed by 5 bases and J by 7 bases, leaving 12 bases between them. This CDR3 has 13 residues. DNA for the CDR3: TGTGCCAGCAGCCAAGGGGGGCCCAACATTCAGTACTTC. Translating gives CASSQGGPNIQYF.

This rearrangement joins TRBV6-4 to TRBJ2-3; D is uncertain. This CDR3 is 15 amino acids long. With 0 bases removed from V and 1 base from J, the gap between germline ends came to 8 bases. Germline assignment: CDR1 MRHNA and CDR2 SNTAGT. The CDR3 loop is CASSDSSGGTDTQYF. Written as DNA, the CDR3 is TGTGCCAGCAGTGACTCTTCCGGTGGCACAGATACGCAGTATTTT.

This chain uses TRBV7-8 with TRBJ1-2, with TRBD1 matching over 9 bases. The trim removed 2 bases at V and 7 bases at J, leaving 5 bases unmatched. Germline V gene data show CDR1 as SGHVS and CDR2 as FQNEAQ. CDR3 size: 14 residues. CDR3 sequence reads: CASSLYRGRGGYTF. The CDR3 bases are TGTGCCAGCAGCTTATACAGGGGGCGGGGTGGCTACACCTTC.

The chain employs TRBV4-1 and TRBJ1-1; maybe TRBD1 (6 bases). Trimming took off 3 bases at V and 1 base at J, with 12 bases between the two ends. From germline, CDR1 is MGHRA and CDR2 YSYEKL. The CDR3 length is 15 residues. CDR3 sequence reads: CASSQVGGANTEAFF. The CDR3 DNA reads as TGCGCCAGCAGCCAGGTGGGGGGCGCGAACACTGAAGCTTTCTTT.

The chain combines TRBV4-3 with TRBJ2-5, with TRBD2 matching over 10 bases. The DNA end is a closer match to TRBJ2-7, so the J assignment may be wrong. The CDR3 has 17 amino acids. Germline V gives CDR1 LGHNA, CDR2 YSLEER. CDR3 nucleotide sequence: TGCGCCAGCAGCCAACCTGGTTGGACTAGCGGATACTACGAGCAGTACTTC. This encodes CASSQPGWTSGYYEQYF.

This chain uses TRBV10-3 with TRBJ2-3; 12 nucleotides match TRBD2. This CDR3 has 15 residues. Trimming cost V 3 bases and J 7 bases; bases outside gene matches: 5. CDR1 is ENHRY, CDR2 SYGVKD, per germline. The CDR3 sequence is CAISDLAGGPYTQYF. CDR3 nucleotide sequence: TGTGCCATCAGTGATCTAGCGGGAGGGCCATATACGCAGTATTTT.

This chain uses TRBV19 with TRBJ2-6; 11 bases agree with TRBD1. V dropped 5 bases and J dropped 2; count of bases not matched to a gene: 8. Per germline, CDR1 LNHDA and CDR2 SQIVND (reference sequence). This CDR3 is built from 18 residues. CDR3 sequence (DNA): TGTGCCAGTAGTGCCCGGGACAGGGGGTTAACTGGGGCCAACGTCCTGACTTTC. Translation gives CASSARDRGLTGANVLTF.

The chain couples TRBV12-5 to TRBJ2-7; no clear D gene. Trimming stripped 7 bases from V and 3 bases from J, with 10 bases between. The CDR3 is 12 residues long. The V gene's germline CDR1 is LGHNT and CDR2 FRNRAP. CDR3: CASAAWDYEQYF. The CDR3, as DNA: TGTGCTAGTGCCGCGTGGGACTACGAGCAGTACTTC.

The rearrangement joins TRBV7-9 to TRBJ1-3, with D unclear. The CDR3 extends over 15 amino acids. V shed 0 bases and J shed 1 base, with 7 bases lying between them. The germline gives CDR1 SEHNR, CDR2 FQNEAQ (reference sequence). CDR3 DNA: TGTGCCAGCAGCTTAGCTGTAGGTTCTGGAAACACCATATATTTT. This codes for CASSLAVGSGNTIYF.

This clone was observed a handful of times. The rearrangement joins TRBV5-5 to TRBJ1-1; no reliable D call. Between the trimmed V and J ends, which lost 1 base and 8 bases, there was a span of 6 bases. The germline V gene has CDR1 SGHKS and CDR2 YYEKEE (reference sequence). This CDR3 spans 11 amino acids. The CDR3 DNA reads as TGTGCCAGCAGCTTGATGGCGGAAGCTTTCTTT. It is translated as CASSLMAEAFF.

The chain couples TRBV7-9 to TRBJ1-1, with D hard to call. The CDR3 extends over 14 amino acids. The germline V gene has CDR1 SEHNR and CDR2 FQNEAQ (reference sequence). Trimming shortened V by 1 base and J by 1 base, and 7 bases separated the two germline ends. CDR3 sequence reads: CASSLEGWNTEAFF. CDR3 bases: TGTGCCAGCAGCTTAGAGGGATGGAACACTGAAGCTTTCTTT. Based on the CDR3 plus reference TRBV7-9 and TRBJ1-1, the full variable domain is DTGVSQNPRHKITKRGQNVTFRCDPISEHNRLYWYRQTLGQGPEFLTYFQNEAQLEKSRLLSDRFSAERPKGSFSTLEIQRTEQGDSAMYLCASSLEGWNTEAFFGQGTRLTVV.

This clone was seen once. The J gene is TRBJ2-5, the V gene TRBV5-6; 8 bases map to TRBD2. The CDR3 runs 17 residues. Germline lookup yields CDR1 SGHDT and CDR2 YYEEEE. Trimming cost V 0 bases and J 1 base; bases outside gene matches: 8. The CDR3 sequence is CASSLDHTAGGQETQYF. The CDR3, as DNA: TGTGCCAGCAGCTTGGATCACACGGCGGGGGGCCAAGAGACCCAGTACTTC.

This sequence joins TRBV5-6 and TRBJ2-7; D is perhaps TRBD1 (6 bases). V dropped 4 bases and J dropped 3 bases, with 14 bases sitting between them. CDR1 and CDR2 (germline): SGHDT, YYEEEE. The CDR3 is made up of 14 amino acids. The CDR3, as DNA: TGTGCCAGCAGCGGGATCACAGGGTACTACGAGCAGTACTTC. It encodes CASSGITGYYEQYF. Filled out from reference TRBV5-6 and TRBJ2-7, the complete variable domain reads DAGVTQSPTHLIKTRGQQVTLRCSPKSGHDTVSWYQQALGQGPQFIFQYYEEEERQRGNFPDRFSGHQFPNYSSELNVNALLLGDSALYLCASSGITGYYEQYFGPGTRLTVT.

The genes are TRBV20-1 and TRBJ2-1; D is uncertain. CDR3 length: 11 residues. Trimming shortened V by 0 bases and J by 10 bases, and 7 bases separated the two germline ends. Germline V CDR1 and CDR2: DFQATT, SNEGSKA (reference sequence). The CDR3 coding sequence is TGCAGTGCTAGAGAATGGCGGGAGCAGTTCTTC. Translated, it gives CSAREWREQFF.

The CDR3 region is CASSSRGTDAYEQYF. In nucleotides, the CDR3 is TGTGCCAGCAGCTCCCGCGGGACTGATGCCTACGAGCAGTACTTC. V gene TRBV7-6 combines with J gene TRBJ2-7; a possible D gene is TRBD2 (6 bases). Germline assignment: CDR1 SGHVS and CDR2 FNYEAQ. The V and J ends lost 4 bases and 2 bases respectively, with 15 bases between them. The CDR3 has 15 amino acids.

This rearrangement joins TRBV19 to TRBJ2-3; unclear D gene. Germline assignment: CDR1 LNHDA and CDR2 SQIVND (reference sequence). This CDR3 is built from 14 residues. The V end was cut by 7 bases, the J end by 10 bases, with 21 bases between. The CDR3 is CASTGPATPWSQYF. The CDR3 DNA reads TGTGCCAGTACCGGACCAGCCACCCCTTGGTCGCAGTATTTT.

This clone was picked up one time. The rearrangement links TRBV6-5 to TRBJ2-3, with 7 nucleotides matching TRBD1. Germline V lookup: CDR1 MNHEY, CDR2 SVGAGI. J gave up 6 bases and V 8 bases, and 8 bases lay outside the gene matches. The CDR3 has 13 amino acids. CDR3 protein: CASWDSRHDTQYF. The CDR3 DNA sequence: TGTGCCAGCTGGGACAGTCGGCACGATACGCAGTATTTT.

The gene calls are TRBV10-2 and TRBJ2-1, with D perhaps given as TRBD1 or TRBD2 (5 bases each). This CDR3 has 17 residues. The V gene lost 3 bases and the J gene lost 2 bases, with 17 bases spanning the gap. Germline CDR1 and CDR2: WSHSY and SAAADI. The CDR3, as DNA: TGCGCCAGCAGTGACCAACCGGGACCCCATCCCTACAATGAGCAGTTCTTC. The encoded protein is CASSDQPGPHPYNEQFF.

V and J are TRBV30 and TRBJ2-5; 7 nucleotides agree with TRBD2. The ends lost 2 bases at V and 0 bases at J; junction bases unmatched: 6. Germline lookup yields CDR1 GTSNPN and CDR2 SVGIG (reference sequence). The CDR3 is made up of 15 amino acids. CDR3 nucleotide sequence: TGTGCCTGGAGTTGGGGAGGGGCCAACCAAGAGACCCAGTACTTC. Translating it yields CAWSWGGANQETQYF.

This CDR3 reads CASSWTGRDTEAFF. In DNA, the CDR3 is TGTGCCAGCAGCTGGACAGGCCGTGACACTGAAGCTTTCTTT. The chain uses TRBV5-6 and TRBJ1-1; 7 nucleotides align to TRBD1. CDR1 and CDR2 (germline): SGHDT, YYEEEE. This CDR3 has 14 amino acids. Trimming cost V 3 bases and J 3 bases; bases outside gene matches: 5. Full variable domain (missing parts from reference TRBV5-6 and TRBJ1-1): DAGVTQSPTHLIKTRGQQVTLRCSPKSGHDTVSWYQQALGQGPQFIFQYYEEEERQRGNFPDRFSGHQFPNYSSELNVNALLLGDSALYLCASSWTGRDTEAFFGQGTRLTVV.

The chain employs TRBV15 and TRBJ1-5; D possibly corresponds to TRBD1 (6 bases). Deletions cut 8 bases from V and 3 bases from J, with 11 bases between. Germline lookup yields CDR1 LNHNV and CDR2 YYDKDF (reference sequence). The CDR3 totals 13 residues. Here the CDR3 reads CATAQGTNQPQHF. DNA of the CDR3: TGTGCCACCGCGCAGGGGACCAATCAGCCCCAGCATTTT.